These 9 T cell receptor beta chains share one sample of origin, sequenced in a study of early T cells in non-severe SARS-CoV-2 infection. A single record per CDR3 protein comes from TCRdb applying MiXCR to the 5' RACE reads. The sample includes about 92,000 distinct CDR3 sequences, 15% to 20% of them seen just once. The sequencing sample was made of whole blood. Receptors were obtained from an adult who was a healthcare worker with PCR-confirmed SARS-CoV-2 infection or an uninfected control (not recorded which).

The chain joins TRBV7-6 to TRBJ2-7; D may be TRBD1 (6 bases). The germline CDR1 and CDR2 sequences are SGHVS and FNYEAQ. The CDR3 totals 15 residues. Trimming took off 0 bases at V and 5 bases at J, with 14 bases between the two ends. CDR3 DNA: TGTGCCAGCAGCTTAGCTGAGGCCAGGGGAAACGAGCAGTACTTC. This translates into CASSLAEARGNEQYF.

V is TRBV7-2 and J is TRBJ1-4; tentative D call: TRBD1 (6 bases). The CDR3 totals 13 residues. Between the trimmed V and J ends, which lost 5 bases and 8 bases, there was a span of 12 bases. The germline gives CDR1 SGHTA, CDR2 FQGNSA. In DNA form, the CDR3 reads TGTGCCAGCAGCATCGGACAGATGGAAAAACTGTTTTTT. It is translated as CASSIGQMEKLFF.

V is TRBV11-2 and J is TRBJ2-7; D call uncertain. Germline CDR1 reads SGHAT; CDR2 reads FQNNGV. There are 17 residues in the CDR3. V was cut by 4 bases and J by 4 bases, with 23 bases left in between. The CDR3, as DNA: TGTGCCAGCAGCTCCTGGGCCTCCAGAACCCCCACATACGAGCAGTACTTC. Protein sequence: CASSSWASRTPTYEQYF.

This clonotype was observed a few times. The chain is built from TRBV11-2 and TRBJ1-5; maybe TRBD1 (5 bases). The CDR3 contains 15 residues. The germline gives CDR1 SGHAT, CDR2 FQNNGV. V lost 4 bases, J lost 2 bases, and 12 bases lay in between. The CDR3 here is CASSSFGGGNQPQHF. CDR3 nucleotide sequence: TGTGCCAGCAGCTCCTTCGGGGGGGGCAATCAGCCCCAGCATTTT. The full variable domain, with the rest looked up from reference TRBV11-2 and TRBJ1-5, is EAGVAQSPRYKIIEKRQSVAFWCNPISGHATLYWYQQILGQGPKLLIQFQNNGVVDDSQLPKDRFSAERLKGVDSTLKIQPAKLEDSAVYLCASSSFGGGNQPQHFGDGTRLSIL.

A few counts support this clonotype. The chain combines TRBV7-9 with TRBJ2-3; D gene unclear. V was pared by 1 base and J by 9 bases, with 11 bases between. CDR1 and CDR2 from the germline V gene are SEHNR and FQNEAQ (reference sequence). This CDR3 contains 13 residues. The CDR3: CASSLGKVATQYF. The CDR3 nucleotides read TGTGCCAGCAGCTTAGGGAAGGTGGCGACGCAGTATTTT.

This clonotype was picked up many times. Its ends do not fully match the called genes, so a read error is possible. This chain uses TRBV20-1 with TRBJ1-1; D ambiguous. CDR3 length: 8 residues. Per the germline V gene, CDR1 is DFQATT and CDR2 is SNEGSKA (reference sequence). In DNA form, the CDR3 reads TGCAGTGCTAGAGAAAACCTCTTT. This sequence encodes CSARENLF.

The CDR3: CASSPRWVQGGTQYF. Written as DNA, the CDR3 is TGTGCCAGCAGTCCCCGTTGGGTTCAGGGAGGGACCCAGTACTTC. V gene TRBV27 combines with J gene TRBJ2-5; tentatively, D is TRBD2 (6 bases). V was clipped by 5 bases and J by 7 bases, with 20 bases between them. Germline V lookup: CDR1 MNHEY, CDR2 SMNVEV (reference sequence). The CDR3 spans 15 residues.

The genes are TRBV11-2 and TRBJ2-3; D gene uncertain. CDR1 SGHAT and CDR2 FQNNGV come from the germline V gene. This CDR3 region has 14 residues. Trimming took 1 base from V and 7 from J, leaving 12 bases between them. The CDR3 DNA is TGTGCCAGCAGCTTAGTGATCCCTGGGAATACGCAGTATTTT. Translated, it gives CASSLVIPGNTQYF.

The genes are TRBV27 and TRBJ1-1; TRBD1 aligns across 11 bases. J was trimmed by 6 bases and V by 2 bases; bases with no gene match: 5. This CDR3 region has 15 residues. The germline gives CDR1 MNHEY, CDR2 SMNVEV (reference sequence). DNA of the CDR3: TGTGCCAGCAGTTTAGGGACAGGGGGTCGGGCTGAAGCTTTCTTT. This codes for CASSLGTGGRAEAFF.